Below are 22 T cell receptor beta chains sequenced from a single sample in a study of T cell changes during pregnancy in multiple sclerosis. Some clones are missing from TCRdb's copy, which holds only in-frame ones; the method was immunoSEQ multiplex PCR. The sample shows around 72,000 clones, around 90% of them seen only once. The source was CD4+ T cells from peripheral blood mononuclear cells, collected before pregnancy. The receptors were sampled from a female donor with multiple sclerosis, enrolled in a pregnancy study.

The chain uses TRBV2 and TRBJ1-3, with D possibly matching TRBD1 (5 bases). This CDR3 comprises 16 residues. The germline V gene has CDR1 SNHLY and CDR2 FYNNEI. V was pared by 7 bases and J by 2 bases, with 18 bases between. Here the CDR3 DNA reads TGTGCCAGCAAAGACAGTTCTAAAGGAGCTGGAAACACCATATATTTT. Its protein product is CASKDSSKGAGNTIYF.

The chain links TRBV10-1 to TRBJ2-4, with 9 bases matching TRBD1. CDR3 size: 14 residues. V was clipped by 6 bases and J by 8 bases; unmatched bases: 8. CDR1 is WNHNN, CDR2 SYGVQD, per germline (reference sequence). CDR3 in amino acids: CASSAGQGLYIQYF. As DNA, the CDR3 is TGCGCCAGCAGCGCGGGACAGGGATTGTACATTCAGTACTTC.

The DNA for the CDR3 is TGTGCCAGCAGCTTGGAAGGGAGAACTAATGAAAAACTGTTTTTT. Translated: CASSLEGRTNEKLFF. The chain has TRBV5-8 and TRBJ1-4; D call uncertain. Per germline, CDR1 SGHTS and CDR2 YDEGEE. This CDR3 spans 15 amino acids. Trimming left V 0 bases short and J 1 base short, with 7 bases between.

The chain links TRBV5-6 to TRBJ2-7, with D uncertain. Germline assignment: CDR1 SGHDT and CDR2 YYEEEE. Trimming pared 0 bases from V and 4 bases from J, leaving 8 bases between. The CDR3 runs 13 residues. The CDR3 spells CASSLGRPYEQYF. CDR3 nucleotides: TGTGCCAGCAGCTTGGGCAGGCCTTACGAGCAGTACTTC. Filled out from reference TRBV5-6 and TRBJ2-7, the complete variable domain reads DAGVTQSPTHLIKTRGQQVTLRCSPKSGHDTVSWYQQALGQGPQFIFQYYEEEERQRGNFPDRFSGHQFPNYSSELNVNALLLGDSALYLCASSLGRPYEQYFGPGTRLTVT.

This chain uses TRBV5-6 with TRBJ1-6; 8 bases line up with TRBD1. The CDR3 covers 19 residues. In germline, CDR1 is SGHDT, CDR2 YYEEEE. The trim removed 7 bases at V and 4 bases at J, leaving 19 bases unmatched. CDR3 sequence reads: CASEGRSAGGLGYNSPLHF. CDR3 sequence (DNA): TGTGCCAGCGAAGGGAGATCGGCAGGGGGCTTGGGATATAATTCACCCCTCCACTTT.

The chain uses TRBV19 and TRBJ1-6; 9 bases agree with TRBD1. With 8 bases clipped from V and 0 bases from J, the junction kept 5 bases outside the gene matches. The CDR3 covers 16 residues. CDR1 is LNHDA, CDR2 SQIVND, per germline (reference sequence). CDR3 nucleotide sequence: TGTGCCAGTTCCCGGGACAGGGTCTCCTATAATTCACCCCTCCACTTT. Its protein product is CASSRDRVSYNSPLHF. Drawing the rest from reference TRBV19 and TRBJ1-6, the complete variable domain is DGGITQSPKYLFRKEGQNVTLSCEQNLNHDAMYWYRQDPGQGLRLIYYSQIVNDFQKGDIAEGYSVSREKKESFPLTVTSAQKNPTAFYLCASSRDRVSYNSPLHFGNGTRLTVT.

This chain uses TRBV18 with TRBJ2-5; D is perhaps TRBD2 (7 bases). CDR1 and CDR2 (germline): KGHSH, LQKENI. Between the trimmed V and J ends, which lost 0 bases and 1 base, there was a span of 15 bases. The CDR3 runs to 17 residues. CDR3 amino acids: CASSPPGGAGRQETQYF. The CDR3 DNA is TGTGCCAGCTCACCACCGGGGGGGGCTGGCCGCCAAGAGACCCAGTACTTC.

This chain joins TRBV6-5 and TRBJ2-2; D is perhaps TRBD2 (5 bases). Per germline, CDR1 MNHEY and CDR2 SVGAGI. This CDR3 is 16 amino acids long. Deletions cut 0 bases from V and 3 bases from J, with 11 bases between. The CDR3 DNA is TGTGCCAGCAGTTACTCGACTACCCTCCACACCGGGGAGCTGTTTTTT. Translating gives CASSYSTTLHTGELFF.

V is TRBV12-5 and J is TRBJ2-1, with a weak D call TRBD2 (6 bases). Looked up from germline, CDR1 is LGHNT and CDR2 is FRNRAP. The CDR3 covers 18 residues. V gave up 0 bases and J gave up 0 bases, with 15 bases separating them. The CDR3 region is CASGLVEGGASSYNEQFF. The CDR3 region has the DNA TGTGCTAGTGGTTTGGTAGAAGGAGGGGCAAGCTCCTACAATGAGCAGTTCTTC.

This chain connects TRBV7-2 to TRBJ2-1; 8 nucleotides line up with TRBD2. This CDR3 comprises 16 residues. V lost 6 bases and J lost 2; bases outside the gene matches: 9. Germline V lookup: CDR1 SGHTA, CDR2 FQGNSA. The CDR3 nucleotides are TGTGCCAGCAGTCTTCTCGGGGGGGCCACCTACAATGAGCAGTTCTTC. This codes for CASSLLGGATYNEQFF.

The chain has TRBV7-9 and TRBJ1-1, with D unclear. The CDR3 sequence is 13 residues long. Germline loops: CDR1 SEHNR, CDR2 FQNEAQ (reference sequence). Between the trimmed V and J ends, which lost 0 bases and 2 bases, there was a span of 4 bases. In DNA form, the CDR3 reads TGTGCCAGCAGCTTAGCTCTTAACACTGAAGCTTTCTTT. The encoded protein is CASSLALNTEAFF.

The V gene is TRBV19, the J gene TRBJ1-1; D unresolved. Germline CDR1 LNHDA, CDR2 SQIVND (reference sequence). Between the trimmed V and J ends, which lost 2 bases and 2 bases, there was a span of 12 bases. This CDR3 has 15 amino acids. The DNA for the CDR3 is TGTGCCAGTAGTATAATGGGCCGCAGAAACACTGAAGCTTTCTTT. As protein: CASSIMGRRNTEAFF.

The chain employs TRBV9 and TRBJ2-3, with TRBD2 matching 9 bases. Unmatched junction bases numbered 4, after V lost 3 bases and J lost 11 bases. Germline CDR1 and CDR2: SGDLS and YYNGEE. The CDR3 is made up of 12 amino acids. CDR3: CASSDLAGVQYF. CDR3 in DNA: TGTGCCAGCAGCGACTTAGCGGGGGTGCAGTATTTT.

The chain combines TRBV27 with TRBJ2-7, with TRBD1 as a possible D gene (5 bases). CDR3 length equals 14 residues. Germline V gene lookup returns CDR1 MNHEY and CDR2 SMNVEV (reference sequence). V dropped 2 bases and J dropped 3 bases, with 11 bases sitting between them. CDR3 DNA: TGTGCCAGCAGTTTAAAGGGGATCGGCTACGAGCAGTACTTC. Residues: CASSLKGIGYEQYF.

This clone has just one count. The chain is built from TRBV15 and TRBJ2-5; D might be TRBD1 (6 bases). The V end lost 0 bases, the J end lost 0 bases, and 14 bases lay between the germline ends. The CDR3 contains 17 residues. The germline CDR1 and CDR2 sequences are LNHNV and YYDKDF (reference sequence). In nucleotides, the CDR3 is TGTGCCACCAGCAGAGATCCCCCGGGACACTACCAAGAGACCCAGTACTTC. Its protein product is CATSRDPPGHYQETQYF.

This chain uses TRBV4-1 with TRBJ1-6; D ambiguous. This CDR3 spans 18 amino acids. CDR1 is MGHRA and CDR2 is YSYEKL in the germline V gene. Trimming left V 4 bases short and J 0 bases short, with 16 bases between. The CDR3 DNA reads as TGCGCCAGCAGCCCTCAAGCCTTCGGGAGCTCCTATAATTCACCCCTCCACTTT. This codes for CASSPQAFGSSYNSPLHF.

V is TRBV28 and J is TRBJ2-5, with TRBD1 identical over 7 bases. Germline V gene sequence: CDR1 MDHEN, CDR2 SYDVKM. V was clipped by 4 bases and J by 5 bases; unmatched bases: 13. This CDR3 has 16 residues. CDR3 residues: CASSSQSEGGKETQYF. The CDR3 nucleotides are TGTGCCAGCAGTTCACAGTCTGAAGGGGGCAAGGAGACCCAGTACTTC.

The chain couples TRBV27 to TRBJ1-2; 9 positions match TRBD1. The trim removed 5 bases at V and 5 bases at J, leaving 6 bases unmatched. CDR1 and CDR2 from the germline V gene are MNHEY and SMNVEV (reference sequence). CDR3 size: 14 residues. This chain's CDR3 is CASSHRDRAYGYTF. The CDR3, as DNA: TGTGCCAGCAGTCACCGGGACAGGGCGTATGGCTACACCTTC.

The rearrangement joins TRBV7-8 to TRBJ2-3; 7 nucleotides align to TRBD2. Germline V gene lookup returns CDR1 SGHVS and CDR2 FQNEAQ. V lost 5 bases, J lost 0 bases, and 5 bases stayed unmatched. This CDR3 is built from 15 residues. CDR3 amino acids: CASSLNSGSTDTQYF. The DNA for the CDR3 is TGTGCCAGCAGCCTAAATAGCGGGAGCACAGATACGCAGTATTTT.

This chain links TRBV10-3 with TRBJ1-2; 9 bases fit TRBD1. CDR1 is ENHRY, CDR2 SYGVKD, per germline. V lost 6 bases to trimming and J lost 7 bases; unmatched junction nucleotides: 15. The length of the CDR3 is 16 residues. In nucleotides, the CDR3 is TGTGCCATCAGGGCCCGGGACAGGGCGAATGAAGCTGGCTACACCTTC. Translated: CAIRARDRANEAGYTF.

The chain couples TRBV4-2 to TRBJ2-3, with 9 bases fitting TRBD2. V gave up 0 bases and J gave up 2 bases; unmatched junction bases: 9. This CDR3 comprises 18 residues. Looked up from germline, CDR1 is LGHNA and CDR2 is YNFKEQ. For the CDR3, the DNA is TGTGCCAGCAGCCAAGATCCCTCGGCGGGAGGGGCCACAGATACGCAGTATTTT. Translation: CASSQDPSAGGATDTQYF.

For the CDR3, the DNA is TGTGCCAGCAGTTTTCGCGGGACTAGCGATCATGAGCAGTTCTTC. Amino acid sequence: CASSFRGTSDHEQFF. The V call is TRBV28, the J call TRBJ2-1; 10 positions agree with TRBD2. V gave up 3 bases and J gave up 8 bases; unmatched junction bases: 7. CDR3 length: 15 amino acids. The germline V gene has CDR1 MDHEN and CDR2 SYDVKM.